The 30 T cell receptor beta chains below all came from one sample that was sequenced in a study of tumor and adjacent non-tumor tissue in lung cancer. Three rounds of nested PCR, following a modified ARM-PCR protocol, produced the TCRbeta library. Each CDR3 protein gets one entry after TCRdb re-called the multiplex PCR reads with MiXCR. The sample gives over 130,000 distinct CDR3 sequences, approximately 66% of which show up once; 18% is in the top ten. The template was RNA from unsorted bulk tissue. The specimen sequenced was lung tumor tissue. The receptors were gathered from a man in his sixties with small cell lung cancer.

Remarks on this clonotype: This CDR3 is missing its conserved last phenylalanine or tryptophan, likely due to a read error. The gene calls are TRBV12-3 or TRBV12-4 and TRBJ2-1; 8 bases are a match to TRBD2. The CDR3 covers 16 residues. V was clipped by 5 bases and J by 0 bases; unmatched bases: 6. CDR3 region: CASSPTGGGSYNEQFL. CDR3 DNA sequence: TGTGCCAGCAGTCCCACGGGGGGGGGCTCCTACAATGAGCAGTTCTTG.

This clonotype was seen just once. The conserved final phenylalanine or tryptophan is absent from the CDR3, which likely points to a read error. This chain joins TRBV19 and TRBJ1-5; weak D call: TRBD1 (6 bases). The germline gives CDR1 LNHDA, CDR2 SQIVND (reference sequence). The V end lost 3 bases, the J end lost 3 bases, and 12 bases lay between the germline ends. This CDR3 contains 15 residues. The CDR3 here is CASSIDRRDNQPQHS. In DNA, the CDR3 is TGTGCCAGTAGTATCGACAGGAGGGACAATCAGCCCCAGCATTCT.

With respect to this clonotype: A junction boundary mismatches the germline segment, possibly from a read error. The chain recombines TRBV20-1 with TRBJ2-5; TRBD1 might be the D (6 bases). Germline V CDR1 and CDR2: DFQATT, SNEGSKA (reference sequence). This CDR3 is built from 16 residues. Here the CDR3 DNA reads TGCAGTGCTAGAGTCTCAGGGGCAAGACCGTCCGCGGCCCAATACTTC. This codes for CSARVSGARPSAAQYF.

Of note for this clonotype: A much larger clone lies a single base off, so this may be a read error. CDR3: CASSLLTGNGYTF. The CDR3, as DNA: TGTGCCAGCAGTTTACTTACAGGGAACGGCTACACCTTC. The J gene is TRBJ1-2, the V gene TRBV28, with D possibly being TRBD1 (6 bases). Trimming removed 2 bases from V and 8 bases from J, with 12 bases in between. Germline V gene data show CDR1 as MDHEN and CDR2 as SYDVKM. The CDR3 loop spans 13 amino acids.

This clonotype has only a few counts. This chain joins TRBV4-2 and TRBJ1-2, with a weak D call TRBD1 (5 bases). This CDR3 has 15 amino acids. With 2 bases removed from V and 0 bases from J, the gap between germline ends came to 10 bases. In germline, CDR1 is LGHNA, CDR2 YNFKEQ. The CDR3 loop reads CASSQNTGANYGYTF. DNA for the CDR3: TGTGCCAGCAGCCAAAATACGGGGGCTAACTATGGCTACACCTTC.

Turning to this clonotype: A much larger clone lies a single base off, so this may be a read error. The chain joins TRBV6-2 or TRBV6-3 to TRBJ1-3; D uncertain. V was shortened by 6 bases and J by 2 bases, with 11 bases between the two germline ends. Germline V gives CDR1 MNHEY, CDR2 SVGEGT. This CDR3 spans 14 amino acids. CDR3 DNA: TGTGCCAGCAGCTTGACAAGAACTGGAAACACCATATATTTT. Protein: CASSLTRTGNTIYF.

The chain employs TRBV12-3 or TRBV12-4 and TRBJ2-3, with D tentatively TRBD1 (6 bases). V shed 4 bases and J shed 5 bases, with 28 bases lying between them. The CDR3 spans 19 residues. The CDR3 here is CASSYYRVGIALGRDTQYF. DNA for the CDR3: TGTGCCAGCAGTTATTACAGGGTGGGAATAGCCCTCGGCAGAGATACGCAGTATTTT.

The chain employs TRBV11-1 and TRBJ2-1, with D uncertain. The germline V gene encodes CDR1 SGHAT and CDR2 FQDESV (reference sequence). V shed 6 bases and J shed 8 bases, with 20 bases lying between them. The CDR3 is made up of 15 amino acids. CDR3 sequence reads: CASSSLTNPWDEQFF. The CDR3 region has the DNA TGTGCCAGCAGTTCTCTTACGAACCCTTGGGATGAGCAGTTCTTC.

With respect to this clonotype: The DNA is omitted, as the CDR3 cannot be located on it reliably, and the CDR3 follows TCRdb's listing. The gene calls are TRBV20-1 and TRBJ2-1; the table names TRBD2, a call not compared with the DNA. Both ends counted, the CDR3 spans 15 residues. Per the germline V gene, CDR1 is DFQATT and CDR2 is SNEGSKA (reference sequence). CDR3 sequence: CSVPPPTSGYNGQFF.

V is TRBV11-3 and J is TRBJ2-3; TRBD2 is a possible D gene (5 bases). Per the germline V gene, CDR1 is SGHNT and CDR2 is YENEEA. V lost 6 bases to trimming and J lost 8 bases, with 21 bases between them. This CDR3 has 15 amino acids. CDR3 nucleotide sequence: TGTGCCAGCAGTCCCGGGGTAAGCGGCAAACCTACGCAGTATTTT. It specifies CASSPGVSGKPTQYF.

This clonotype was counted once. The missing conserved phenylalanine or tryptophan at the end of this CDR3 makes a read error likely. The chain joins TRBV28 to TRBJ1-1; D gene unclear. Trimming stripped 4 bases from V and 10 bases from J, with 13 bases between. The germline gives CDR1 MDHEN, CDR2 SYDVKM. CDR3 length: 12 amino acids. The CDR3 sequence: CASSSTVGLAFL. The CDR3 region has the DNA TGTGCCAGCAGTTCTACCGTTGGGCTAGCTTTCTTA.

In regard to this clonotype: One end of the junction fails to match germline, which may point to a read error. The chain employs TRBV11-1 and TRBJ2-3; D possibly corresponds to TRBD1 (5 bases). Germline values: CDR1 SGHAT, CDR2 FQDESV (reference sequence). This CDR3 is built from 14 residues. CDR3: CASNHRRDTDTQCF. The CDR3 coding sequence is TGTGCCAGCAACCACAGGCGCGACACAGATACGCAGTGTTTT.

This clonotype is a singleton in its sample. Relative to the germline gene, one junction end is altered; a read error may explain this. The V call is TRBV11-2, the J call TRBJ2-2, with TRBD1 matching 7 bases. CDR1 is SGHAT and CDR2 is FQNNGV in the germline V gene. The CDR3 has 14 amino acids. The CDR3 DNA reads TGTGCCACCACCATTAGGGGGCCCACCCGGGAGCTGTTTTTT. It encodes CATTIRGPTRELFF. Full variable domain (outside the CDR3, taken from reference TRBV11-2 and TRBJ2-2): EAGVAQSPRYKIIEKRQSVAFWCNPISGHATLYWYQQILGQGPKLLIQFQNNGVVDDSQLPKDRFSAERLKGVDSTLKIQPAKLEDSAVYLCATTIRGPTRELFFGEGSRLTVL.

This clonotype was observed once. V is TRBV28 and J is TRBJ1-5, with unresolved D. CDR1 is MDHEN and CDR2 is SYDVKM in the germline V gene. Trimming removed 5 bases at V and 2 bases at J, with 1 base between. CDR3 size: 11 residues. This CDR3 is CASSGNQPQHF. The CDR3, as DNA: TGTGCCAGCAGTGGCAATCAGCCCCAGCATTTT. Full variable domain (outside the CDR3, taken from reference TRBV28 and TRBJ1-5): DVKVTQSSRYLVKRTGEKVFLECVQDMDHENMFWYRQDPGLGLRLIYFSYDVKMKEKGDIPEGYSVSREKKERFSLILESASTNQTSMYLCASSGNQPQHFGDGTRLSIL.

Turning to this clonotype: A junction boundary mismatches the germline segment, possibly from a read error. The chain employs TRBV6-1 and TRBJ2-3; the D gene is possibly TRBD2 (7 bases). The germline gives CDR1 MNHNS, CDR2 SASEGT. This CDR3 has 15 amino acids. Here the CDR3 reads CASSEGGYITDTQYF. CDR3 coding DNA: TGTGCAAGCAGCGAGGGGGGGTATATCACAGATACTCAGTATTTC.

This clonotype was counted once. This sequence may be a read error, since a much larger clone differs from it by one base. The chain links TRBV6-1 to TRBJ2-5, with a weak D call TRBD2 (5 bases). Trimming removed 8 bases from V and 4 bases from J, with 14 bases in between. The CDR3 is 13 residues long. The germline V gene has CDR1 MNHNS and CDR2 SASEGT. For the CDR3, the DNA is TGTGCCAGCTTCCCAAGTGGGAGAGAGACCCAGTACTTC. Protein sequence: CASFPSGRETQYF.

This clonotype was seen once. A much larger clone is a single base away; this may be a read error. The rearrangement links TRBV20-1 to TRBJ2-3; D ambiguous. Germline V lookup: CDR1 DFQATT, CDR2 SNEGSKA (reference sequence). The CDR3 runs to 12 residues. The ends were cut back, 3 bases at V and 5 bases at J, with 9 bases in the middle. Here the CDR3 DNA reads TGCAGTGCTAGGGCGCCCCTAGATACGCAGTATTTT. This encodes CSARAPLDTQYF.

Regarding this clonotype: A read error may be the cause here, since a much bigger clone is one base away. J is TRBJ1-1 and V is TRBV6-1, with D maybe TRBD1 (6 bases). The CDR3 covers 13 residues. The germline gives CDR1 MNHNS, CDR2 SASEGT. DNA of the CDR3: TGTGACAGCAGTGAACAGGGGAACACTGAAGCTTTCTTT. Translated, it gives CDSSEQGNTEAFF.

This clonotype was seen once. This chain links TRBV5-1 with TRBJ2-3, with TRBD2 matching over 10 bases. Germline trimming cut 2 bases from V and 4 bases from J; bases unmatched to any gene: 10. Germline CDR1 SGHRS, CDR2 YFSETQ. This CDR3 region has 17 residues. The CDR3 here is CASSFSLAGVSADTQYF. CDR3 bases: TGCGCCAGCAGCTTTTCCCTAGCGGGAGTTTCTGCAGATACGCAGTATTTT.

The chain carries TRBV11-2 and TRBJ2-7; weak D call: TRBD2 (5 bases). The CDR3 is 15 amino acids. Germline V gene lookup returns CDR1 SGHAT and CDR2 FQNNGV. The CDR3 region is CASSLDTGSYYEQHV. CDR3 nucleotides: TGTGCCAGCAGCTTAGATACGGGGAGCTACTACGAGCAGCATGTC.

This clonotype came up many times. The chain joins TRBV11-2 to TRBJ2-6; D possibly corresponds to TRBD1 (6 bases). Trimming took off 1 base at V and 0 bases at J, with 13 bases between the two ends. Germline lookup yields CDR1 SGHAT and CDR2 FQNNGV. This CDR3 is 18 amino acids long. The CDR3 region has the DNA TGTGCCAGCAGCTTAGCTCGACAGGCCGGCTCTGGGGCCAACGTCCTGACTTTC. As protein: CASSLARQAGSGANVLTF. Supplemented by reference TRBV11-2 and TRBJ2-6, the full variable domain reads EAGVAQSPRYKIIEKRQSVAFWCNPISGHATLYWYQQILGQGPKLLIQFQNNGVVDDSQLPKDRFSAERLKGVDSTLKIQPAKLEDSAVYLCASSLARQAGSGANVLTFGAGSRLTVL.

V and J are TRBV5-1 and TRBJ2-7, with D unclear. V was cut by 1 base and J by 10 bases, with 12 bases left in between. CDR1 is SGHRS, CDR2 YFSETQ, per germline. The CDR3 is 12 residues long. The CDR3 DNA reads as TGCGCCAGCAGCTTGCAAGGCGTCGACCAGTACTTC. Residues: CASSLQGVDQYF.

This clonotype was seen at least ten times. The chain employs TRBV4-2 and TRBJ2-5, with D perhaps matching TRBD1 or TRBD2 (6 bases each). Germline CDR1 LGHNA, CDR2 YNFKEQ. The CDR3 extends over 15 amino acids. V lost 0 bases, J lost 3 bases, and 11 bases lay in between. The CDR3 spells CASSQDLRGEETQYF. The CDR3 bases are TGTGCCAGCAGCCAAGATTTGAGGGGGGAAGAGACCCAGTACTTC.

Concerning this clonotype itself: This likely comes from a read error, as the CDR3 has no conserved phenylalanine or tryptophan at its end. This chain joins TRBV29-1 and TRBJ1-5; D remains ambiguous. Trimming shortened V by 5 bases and J by 8 bases, and 4 bases separated the two germline ends. Per the germline V gene, CDR1 is SQVTM and CDR2 is ANQGSEA. CDR3 size: 9 residues. This CDR3 reads CSVIEPQHY. Written as DNA, the CDR3 is TGCAGCGTTATCGAGCCCCAGCATTAT.

Regarding this clonotype: It is likely a read error, because the conserved phenylalanine at the end of the CDR3 is missing. The chain recombines TRBV6-5 with TRBJ2-1, with 9 bases identical to TRBD2. Per the germline V gene, CDR1 is MNHEY and CDR2 is SVGAGI. The CDR3 sequence is 14 residues long. The V gene end was trimmed by 0 bases and the J gene end by 12 bases; junction bases not matched to a gene: 6. This chain's CDR3 is CASSYSEAGGLQFL. For the CDR3, the DNA is TGTGCCAGCAGTTACTCGGAGGCGGGAGGGTTGCAGTTCCTC.

The chain employs TRBV5-6 and TRBJ2-3; D uncertain. This CDR3 region has 12 residues. Looked up from germline, CDR1 is SGHDT and CDR2 is YYEEEE. Between the trimmed V and J ends, which lost 4 bases and 6 bases, there was a span of 9 bases. CDR3 in amino acids: CASSLRKDTQYF. CDR3 nucleotides: TGTGCCAGCAGCCTCCGAAAGGATACGCAGTATTTT.

A note on this clonotype: A junction boundary mismatches the germline segment, possibly from a read error. This rearrangement joins TRBV20-1 to TRBJ2-3, with TRBD2 matching over 8 bases. The CDR3 totals 13 residues. Germline V CDR1 and CDR2: DFQATT, SNEGSKA (reference sequence). CDR3 sequence reads: CSASGRGTDRQYF. The DNA for the CDR3 is TGCAGTGCTAGCGGGAGGGGCACAGATAGGCAGTATTTT.

This clonotype was detected only once. Because it lacks the conserved phenylalanine or tryptophan at the end, this CDR3 is likely a read error. The chain employs TRBV11-2 and TRBJ2-1, with TRBD2 identical over 10 bases. Germline CDR1 and CDR2: SGHAT and FQNNGV. CDR3 length: 15 residues. CDR3 nucleotide sequence: TGTGCAAGCAGCTTAAGTATGACTAGCGGGAATGAGCAGTTCTTA. Its translation is CASSLSMTSGNEQFL.

About this clonotype: The junction and the germline gene differ at one end; a read error may be behind it. The V and J genes are TRBV4-2 and TRBJ2-1, with a weak D call TRBD2 (6 bases). CDR3 length: 16 amino acids. Germline assignment: CDR1 LGHNA and CDR2 YNFKEQ. CDR3 in DNA: TGTGCCAGCAGCCAAGATCCTAGCGTGAGATACAATGAGGAGTTCTTC. Protein: CASSQDPSVRYNEEFF.

The rearrangement uses TRBV7-9 and TRBJ2-5; TRBD2 matches at 10 bases. Germline values: CDR1 SEHNR, CDR2 FQNEAQ (reference sequence). The CDR3 spans 18 residues. The trim removed 1 base at V and 4 bases at J, leaving 12 bases unmatched. CDR3 in amino acids: CASSLEFRLAGDGETQYF. In DNA, the CDR3 is TGTGCCAGCAGCTTAGAATTTAGGCTAGCGGGAGACGGAGAGACCCAGTACTTC.